The 5 T cell receptor beta chains below all came from one sample that was sequenced in a study of metastatic and nonmetastatic thyroid tumors. All patients were treatment-naive before thyroid surgery. TCRdb redid the clone calls on the PCR reads using MiXCR. Of roughly 12,000 clones in the sample, 25% to 35% were seen once. The sequencing sample was made of tumor tissue. All receptors come from a female donor with papillary thyroid cancer or a benign thyroid nodule (not recorded which). Some clones in this sample may be carry-over from other donors' samples.

This rearrangement joins TRBV7-9 to TRBJ2-3; 8 bases map to TRBD1. V shed 3 bases, J shed 3 bases, and the junction held 2 bases outside the gene matches. Germline V gene lookup returns CDR1 SEHNR and CDR2 FQNEAQ (reference sequence). This CDR3 spans 14 amino acids. DNA of the CDR3: TGTGCCAGCAGCTTCGGACAGGGTACAGATACGCAGTATTTT. Translated: CASSFGQGTDTQYF.

The chain joins TRBV7-9 to TRBJ2-7; D unresolved. The germline gives CDR1 SEHNR, CDR2 FQNEAQ (reference sequence). This CDR3 has 11 amino acids. The germline V and J ends were trimmed by 5 bases and 2 bases, with 4 bases remaining between them. CDR3 DNA sequence: TGTGCCAGCAGCCGCGCCTACGAGCAGTACTTC. Translation: CASSRAYEQYF.

The V gene is TRBV5-6, the J gene TRBJ1-1; TRBD1 agrees at 7 bases. There are 13 residues in the CDR3. Losses at the gene ends were 4 bases for V and 6 bases for J; bases not matched to a gene: 6. Germline loops: CDR1 SGHDT, CDR2 YYEEEE. For the CDR3, the DNA is TGTGCCAGCAGCCCCGGGACAGACCCTGAAGCTTTCTTT. Encoded protein: CASSPGTDPEAFF. The variable domain in full, with the rest retrieved from reference TRBV5-6 and TRBJ1-1, is DAGVTQSPTHLIKTRGQQVTLRCSPKSGHDTVSWYQQALGQGPQFIFQYYEEEERQRGNFPDRFSGHQFPNYSSELNVNALLLGDSALYLCASSPGTDPEAFFGQGTRLTVV.

V gene TRBV30 combines with J gene TRBJ1-2, with D perhaps matching TRBD1 (6 bases). CDR3 size: 12 residues. Germline-derived CDR1 and CDR2 are GTSNPN and SVGIG (reference sequence). The V end was cut by 3 bases, the J end by 5 bases, with 10 bases between. CDR3 in amino acids: CAWRKTGYGYTF. CDR3 nucleotides: TGTGCCTGGAGGAAAACAGGGTATGGCTACACCTTC.

This clone was seen only a few times. J is TRBJ1-1 and V is TRBV6-2 or TRBV6-3; 9 bases are shared with TRBD1. Germline V gene lookup returns CDR1 MNHEY and CDR2 SVGEGT. The CDR3 runs to 17 residues. V lost 6 bases to trimming and J lost 1 base; unmatched junction nucleotides: 12. The chain's CDR3 is CASSRRTGGWGNTEAFF. The CDR3, as DNA: TGTGCCAGCAGCCGCCGTACAGGGGGCTGGGGGAACACTGAAGCTTTCTTT.